This TCR beta chain was sequenced for a study of T cells after posttransplantation cyclophosphamide. Study conclusions and caveats: Recipient CMV seropositivity and CMV reactivation strongly tracked TRB clonality. TRB overlap between skin or GI tissue T cells and blood was limited. Donor CD8+ memory clones often dominated recipient blood repertoires at later times.

Method: immunoSEQ multiplex PCR; TCRdb's copy keeps in-frame clones and lacks some. The sample has roughly 20,000 clones; over 70% are singletons. Germline CDR1 is SGHKS and CDR2 is YYEKEE (reference sequence). This CDR3 has 19 residues. Trimming took 0 bases from V and 3 from J; bases not matched to a gene: 17. Comment on this clone: What it binds is not known.

Busulfan-fludarabine conditioning, marrow transplant, and cyclophosphamide on days +3 and +4 were administered. The sample was PBMCs, taken after an allogeneic stem cell transplant with post-transplant cyclophosphamide. The sequence was obtained from a male patient aged 25-45 years who received an allogeneic stem cell transplant from a related donor, was CMV-positive, and had acute GVHD only. Some T cells may have originated in the graft donor. The chain links TRBV5-5 to TRBJ1-1; 7 positions match TRBD1. CDR3 sequence: CASSLGQGVIRGAYTEAFF. The CDR3 DNA follows: TGTGCCAGCAGCTTGGGGCAGGGGGTCATAAGGGGAGCTTACACTGAAGCTTTCTTT.